Reported below is one T cell receptor beta chain. Its cognate antigen is unknown. Other nucleotide sequences from this sample produce the same CDR3. Germline V lookup: CDR1 LNHDA, CDR2 SQIVND (reference sequence). This CDR3 has 13 amino acids. With 3 bases removed from V and 3 bases from J, the gap between germline ends came to 8 bases. Primers included in the PCR were 60 Vbeta and 13 Jbeta primers. The method was immunoSEQ multiplex PCR; TCRdb's version includes in-frame clones alone and lacks a portion of them. The data hold approximately 90,000 clones, with around 85% observed a single time. The data were obtained in a study of cytomegalovirus exposure and HLA in healthy donors. Study-wide points: For TCR beta chains, V- and J-gene trimming was later linked to a missense DCLRE1C variant. A later analysis showed that HLA-associated TCR beta chains had undergone more clonal expansion than equally common others. Presence/absence comparisons presumed near-even sequencing depth among donors. For most TCR beta V segments, an earlier analysis put the productive rate at about 87% or about 30% of the time.

Sequences were obtained from PBMCs. The TCR originated in a middle-aged man in good health and CMV-seropositive. This chain connects TRBV19 to TRBJ1-1, with D unresolved. The CDR3: CASSMVRDTEAFF. DNA for the CDR3: TGTGCCAGTAGTATGGTCCGAGACACTGAAGCTTTCTTT.